Following are 17 T cell receptor beta chains from one sample sequenced in a study of cytomegalovirus exposure and HLA in healthy donors. In the PCR, 60 Vbeta and 13 Jbeta primers were used. Repertoires were generated with immunoSEQ multiplex PCR, while TCRdb's copy carries only in-frame clones and drops some. This table holds some 180,000 clones, roughly 70% found once. Source material: PBMCs. Receptors originate from a male donor in good health and CMV-seronegative.

V usage is TRBV27 and J usage is TRBJ1-6, with D uncertain. Trimming removed 8 bases at V and 3 bases at J, with 14 bases between. The CDR3 runs 15 residues. Per the germline V gene, CDR1 is MNHEY and CDR2 is SMNVEV (reference sequence). The CDR3 region has the DNA TGTGCCAGCCGGGAGACCGGGTTCTATAATTCACCCCTCCACTTT. This codes for CASRETGFYNSPLHF.

The chain couples TRBV10-3 to TRBJ2-6; D might be TRBD1 (6 bases). The V gene lost 2 bases and the J gene lost 2 bases, with 13 bases spanning the gap. This CDR3 spans 17 amino acids. Germline assignment: CDR1 ENHRY and CDR2 SYGVKD. The CDR3 coding sequence is TGTGCCATCAGTGAGCAGGGGCGCGGCGCTGGGGCCAACGTCCTGACTTTC. The encoded protein is CAISEQGRGAGANVLTF.

This clone came up a few times. The chain combines TRBV6-6 with TRBJ2-7, with TRBD2 identical over 9 bases. Germline loops: CDR1 MNHNY, CDR2 SVGAGI (reference sequence). Germline trimming cut 6 bases from V and 4 bases from J; bases unmatched to any gene: 10. The CDR3 runs to 15 residues. CDR3 coding DNA: TGTGCCAGCAGAACCTCTGCGGGGGGGCTGTACGAGCAGTACTTC. This sequence encodes CASRTSAGGLYEQYF.

The rearrangement links TRBV4-2 to TRBJ2-7; D is undetermined. The CDR3 totals 13 residues. The germline V and J ends were trimmed by 0 bases and 5 bases, with 8 bases remaining between them. CDR1 and CDR2 (germline): LGHNA, YNFKEQ. This chain's CDR3 is CASSQETRDEQYF. DNA for the CDR3: TGTGCCAGCAGCCAAGAGACTCGTGACGAGCAGTACTTC.

The J gene is TRBJ2-7, the V gene TRBV28, with 10 bases identical to TRBD2. Germline CDR1 reads MDHEN; CDR2 reads SYDVKM. V lost 6 bases, J lost 3 bases, and 5 bases stayed unmatched. CDR3 length: 14 residues. The CDR3 spells CASSPSGSGYEQYF. CDR3 DNA sequence: TGTGCCAGCAGCCCTAGCGGGAGCGGCTACGAGCAGTACTTC. The whole variable domain, filled in from reference TRBV28 and TRBJ2-7, reads DVKVTQSSRYLVKRTGEKVFLECVQDMDHENMFWYRQDPGLGLRLIYFSYDVKMKEKGDIPEGYSVSREKKERFSLILESASTNQTSMYLCASSPSGSGYEQYFGPGTRLTVT.

This clone was detected only once. V is TRBV18 and J is TRBJ2-1; TRBD1 matches 7 bases. The V gene's germline CDR1 is KGHSH and CDR2 LQKENI. The CDR3 loop spans 14 amino acids. Losses at the gene ends were 1 base for V and 8 bases for J; bases not matched to a gene: 5. The CDR3 loop reads CASSPRTGVDEQFF. CDR3 DNA: TGTGCCAGCTCACCACGTACAGGGGTGGATGAGCAGTTCTTC.

The chain is built from TRBV5-1 and TRBJ1-3; tentative D call: TRBD1 (6 bases). The length of the CDR3 is 15 residues. Trimming took off 4 bases at V and 3 bases at J, with 14 bases between the two ends. Germline V gives CDR1 SGHRS, CDR2 YFSETQ. The CDR3 loop is CASSQAGQSGNTIYF. The CDR3 region has the DNA TGCGCCAGCAGCCAGGCCGGACAGAGTGGAAACACCATATATTTT. Based on the CDR3 plus reference TRBV5-1 and TRBJ1-3, the full variable domain is KAGVTQTPRYLIKTRGQQVTLSCSPISGHRSVSWYQQTPGQGLQFLFEYFSETQRNKGNFPGRFSGRQFSNSRSEMNVSTLELGDSALYLCASSQAGQSGNTIYFGEGSWLTVV.

This clone appeared a single time. The chain carries TRBV19 and TRBJ2-5, with D tentatively TRBD1 (5 bases). Germline V gene sequence: CDR1 LNHDA, CDR2 SQIVND (reference sequence). The CDR3 is made up of 15 amino acids. Trimming removed 2 bases from V and 4 bases from J, with 14 bases in between. The CDR3 protein is CASSIQGIKGETQYF. The CDR3, as DNA: TGTGCCAGTAGTATACAGGGTATAAAGGGAGAGACCCAGTACTTC. Together with reference TRBV19 and TRBJ2-5, the CDR3 gives the full variable domain: DGGITQSPKYLFRKEGQNVTLSCEQNLNHDAMYWYRQDPGQGLRLIYYSQIVNDFQKGDIAEGYSVSREKKESFPLTVTSAQKNPTAFYLCASSIQGIKGETQYFGPGTRLLVL.

This chain joins TRBV15 and TRBJ2-1; D unresolved. Germline V CDR1 and CDR2: LNHNV, YYDKDF (reference sequence). V was clipped by 5 bases and J by 0 bases, with 11 bases between them. The CDR3 runs 15 residues. CDR3 in DNA: TGTGCCACCAGCTCTCAATTCAGCTCCTACAATGAGCAGTTCTTC. It encodes CATSSQFSSYNEQFF.

This rearrangement joins TRBV2 to TRBJ2-4, with 7 bases matching TRBD1. The ends lost 7 bases at V and 1 base at J; junction bases unmatched: 22. The CDR3 is 20 residues long. Germline V gene data show CDR1 as SNHLY and CDR2 as FYNNEI. DNA of the CDR3: TGTGCCAGCAAAGAAGTGAGGACAGGAGGTTTTTTTCAGGCCAAAAACATTCAGTACTTC. Translating gives CASKEVRTGGFFQAKNIQYF.

The chain employs TRBV10-2 and TRBJ1-5; D is unresolved. With 2 bases removed from V and 3 bases from J, the gap between germline ends came to 11 bases. The germline V gene has CDR1 WSHSY and CDR2 SAAADI. This CDR3 is 15 amino acids long. The CDR3: CASSEVAAHNQPQHF. For the CDR3, the DNA is TGCGCCAGCAGTGAGGTGGCGGCACACAATCAGCCCCAGCATTTT.

The chain recombines TRBV5-1 with TRBJ2-1; 10 nucleotides agree with TRBD2. V lost 0 bases, J lost 9 bases, and 6 bases stayed unmatched. The length of the CDR3 is 15 residues. Germline V gene data show CDR1 as SGHRS and CDR2 as YFSETQ. For the CDR3, the DNA is TGCGCCAGCAGCTTGGGGGGACTAGCGAAGGGTGAGCAGTTCTTC. The encoded protein is CASSLGGLAKGEQFF. Combining the CDR3 with reference TRBV5-1 and TRBJ2-1 gives the whole variable domain KAGVTQTPRYLIKTRGQQVTLSCSPISGHRSVSWYQQTPGQGLQFLFEYFSETQRNKGNFPGRFSGRQFSNSRSEMNVSTLELGDSALYLCASSLGGLAKGEQFFGPGTRLTVL.

The rearrangement uses TRBV28 and TRBJ1-2; 8 bases fit TRBD1. There are 16 residues in the CDR3. V shed 3 bases, J shed 5 bases, and the junction held 11 bases outside the gene matches. CDR1 and CDR2 from the germline V gene are MDHEN and SYDVKM. The CDR3 coding sequence is TGTGCCAGCAGTTTGAGCGCGAGGACAGGGTGGTATGGCTACACCTTC. Protein sequence: CASSLSARTGWYGYTF.

About this clone: Other DNA sequences in the sample encode the same CDR3. The chain is built from TRBV5-4 and TRBJ2-3, with unresolved D. The V gene lost 0 bases and the J gene lost 1 base, with 3 bases spanning the gap. CDR1 and CDR2 (germline): SGHNT, YYREEE (reference sequence). The CDR3 length is 13 residues. CDR3 sequence: CASSLAGTDTQYF. The CDR3 DNA follows: TGTGCCAGCAGCTTGGCGGGCACAGATACGCAGTATTTT.

The chain employs TRBV7-6 and TRBJ2-1; no clear D. Germline V gene data show CDR1 as SGHVS and CDR2 as FNYEAQ. The CDR3 loop spans 14 amino acids. The V end lost 1 base, the J end lost 6 bases, and 10 bases lay between the germline ends. The CDR3 reads CASSLGPGSNEQFF. The CDR3 DNA sequence: TGTGCCAGCAGCTTAGGGCCCGGGTCCAATGAGCAGTTCTTC.

This chain connects TRBV30 to TRBJ2-4; TRBD2 agrees at 10 bases. This CDR3 contains 15 residues. V lost 2 bases, J lost 11 bases, and 12 bases stayed unmatched. Germline V gene lookup returns CDR1 GTSNPN and CDR2 SVGIG (reference sequence). DNA for the CDR3: TGTGCCTGGAGTCCCGCCGCGAGCGGGGGGGGGTTTCAGTACTTC. Residues: CAWSPAASGGGFQYF. Full variable domain (rest looked up from reference TRBV30 and TRBJ2-4): SQTIHQWPATLVQPVGSPLSLECTVEGTSNPNLYWYRQAAGRGLQLLFYSVGIGQISSEVPQNLSASRPQDRQFILSSKKLLLSDSGFYLCAWSPAASGGGFQYFGAGTRLSVL.

This clone was detected only once. This sequence joins TRBV11-2 and TRBJ1-4, with D possibly TRBD1 on 5 matching bases. The CDR3 totals 15 residues. Germline CDR1 and CDR2: SGHAT and FQNNGV. The V end lost 2 bases, the J end lost 8 bases, and 15 bases lay between the germline ends. CDR3 region: CASSLRDWGSEKLFF. In DNA, the CDR3 is TGTGCCAGCAGCTTAAGGGACTGGGGAAGCGAAAAACTGTTTTTT. The whole variable domain, remainder taken from reference TRBV11-2 and TRBJ1-4, is EAGVAQSPRYKIIEKRQSVAFWCNPISGHATLYWYQQILGQGPKLLIQFQNNGVVDDSQLPKDRFSAERLKGVDSTLKIQPAKLEDSAVYLCASSLRDWGSEKLFFGSGTQLSVL.